This T cell receptor beta chain was captured by sequencing in a study of T-cell reconstitution after alpha-beta-depleted transplantation in children. This clonotype was recorded a few times. As yet, its antigen is unknown. The TCRbeta library was prepared with unique molecular identifiers. TCRdb fed the PCR reads into MiXCR, producing one record per CDR3 protein. The data contain hundreds of thousands of distinct CDR3 sequences, 10% to 15% of them singletons. Study-level findings and limits: It was reported that alpha-beta T cells came from several hundred expanded graft clones (about two months after transplant). The study traced high day-60 TCRbeta diversity in some patients to surviving recipient T cells and thymic progenitors. Newly generated T cells supplied most T-cell counts and diversity one year post-transplant.

The sequence derives from a girl aged 2-10 years with congenital amegakaryocytic thrombocytopenia, due to receive a stem cell transplant. The source was PBMCs, collected before TCRalphabeta/CD19-depleted stem cell transplant.

The chain's CDR3 is CASSGGTATYEQYF. For the CDR3, the DNA is TGTGCCAGCAGTGGGGGGACAGCTACCTACGAGCAGTACTTC. V and J are TRBV25-1 and TRBJ2-7; 7 nucleotides align to TRBD1. J lost 2 bases, V lost 4 bases, and 5 bases had no gene match. The CDR3 spans 14 residues. The germline gives CDR1 MGHDK, CDR2 SYGVNS.